The subject of this entry is one T cell receptor (beta chain). Its antigen remains unknown. The data originate from a study of CD8 T cells in Susac syndrome. Study results and limitations: It was acknowledged in the study that the number of individuals who were included in its TCR sequencing and HLA analysis was relatively small.

V was shortened by 3 bases and J by 1 base, with 15 bases between the two germline ends. The CDR3 consists of 15 residues. Germline V gene sequence: CDR1 SQVTM, CDR2 ANQGSEA. The authors carried out high-throughput sequencing of TCR beta. They applied it to CD8+ and CD4+ T cells obtained from blood. FACS enriched CD8+ TEMRA cells, while bulk CD8+ and CD4+ were negatively isolated. An amount of RNA that ranged from roughly 0.45 to 1 ug was reverse transcribed with random hexamers. The TCR beta CDR3 was amplified by immunoSEQ multiplex PCR across 54 Vbeta, 13 Jbeta. TCRdb fed the immunoSEQ multiplex PCR reads into MiXCR, producing one record per CDR3 protein. The repertoire holds about 400,000 distinct CDR3 sequences, 85% to 90% seen once, with around 0.12% in the top ten.

V and J are TRBV29-1 and TRBJ1-1, with D hard to call. Specimen: CD8+ T cells from PBMCs. This clonotype was obtained from a human donor with multiple sclerosis. CDR3 in amino acids: CSVDRALNTNTEAFF. In DNA, the CDR3 is TGCAGCGTTGACCGGGCCCTCAACACGAACACTGAAGCTTTCTTT.